This T cell receptor beta chain was sequenced in a study of cytomegalovirus exposure and HLA in healthy donors. Study-level points and caveats: V- and J-gene trimming of TCR beta was linked (in a later analysis) to a missense DCLRE1C variant.

Details on this clone: Its antigen is currently unknown.

The PCR used 60 Vbeta and 13 Jbeta primers. Sequencing used immunoSEQ multiplex PCR; TCRdb keeps in-frame clones, though not all of them. The sample contains 65,000 to 95,000 clones, around 77% of which appear only once. Material for sequencing was PBMCs. The receptor was derived from a man between 50 and 59 years old in good health and CMV-seronegative.

The DNA of the CDR3 is TGTGCCAGTAGTAGGACAGGCGGGGCGGGCACCGGGGAGCTGTTTTTT. This translates into CASSRTGGAGTGELFF. The chain combines TRBV19 with TRBJ2-2; a possible D gene is TRBD1 (7 bases). V was shortened by 4 bases and J by 4 bases, with 16 bases between the two germline ends. The CDR3 has 16 residues. In germline, CDR1 is LNHDA, CDR2 SQIVND (reference sequence).